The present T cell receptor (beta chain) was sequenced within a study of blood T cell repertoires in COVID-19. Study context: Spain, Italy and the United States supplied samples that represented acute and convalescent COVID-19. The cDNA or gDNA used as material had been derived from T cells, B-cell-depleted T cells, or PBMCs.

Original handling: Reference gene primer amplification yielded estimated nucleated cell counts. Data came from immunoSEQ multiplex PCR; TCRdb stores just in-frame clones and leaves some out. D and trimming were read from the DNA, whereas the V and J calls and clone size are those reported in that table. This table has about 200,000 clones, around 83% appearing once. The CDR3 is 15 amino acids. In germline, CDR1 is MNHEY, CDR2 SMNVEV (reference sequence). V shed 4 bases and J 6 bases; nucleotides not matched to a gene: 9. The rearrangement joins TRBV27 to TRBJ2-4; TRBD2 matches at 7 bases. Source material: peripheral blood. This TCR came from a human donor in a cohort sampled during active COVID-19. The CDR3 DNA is TGTGCCAGCAGTTCGGCGGGGCGGGAGTTAAACATTCAGTACTTC. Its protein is CASSSAGRELNIQYF.